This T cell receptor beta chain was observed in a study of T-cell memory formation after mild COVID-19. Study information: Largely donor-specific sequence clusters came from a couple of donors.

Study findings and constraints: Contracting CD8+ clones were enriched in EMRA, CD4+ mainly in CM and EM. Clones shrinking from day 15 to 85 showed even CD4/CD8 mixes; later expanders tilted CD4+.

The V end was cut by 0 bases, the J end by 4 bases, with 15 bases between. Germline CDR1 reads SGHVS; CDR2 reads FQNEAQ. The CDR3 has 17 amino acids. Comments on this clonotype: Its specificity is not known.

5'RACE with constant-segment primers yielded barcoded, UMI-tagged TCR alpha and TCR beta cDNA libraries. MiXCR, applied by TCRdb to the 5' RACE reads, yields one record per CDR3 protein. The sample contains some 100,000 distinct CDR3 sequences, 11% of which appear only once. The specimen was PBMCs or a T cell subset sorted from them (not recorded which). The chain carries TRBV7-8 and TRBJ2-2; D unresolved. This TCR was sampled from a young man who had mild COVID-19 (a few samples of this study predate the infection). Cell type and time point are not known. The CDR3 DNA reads TGTGCCAGCAGCTTAGCGAATTTAGGCGCTTCCACCGGGGAGCTGTTTTTT. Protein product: CASSLANLGASTGELFF.